These 15 T cell receptor beta chains were sequenced from one sample in a study of control samples from healthy donors and cancer patients. Only in-frame clones appear in the TCRdb table, and some are missing; sequencing was by immunoSEQ multiplex PCR. The sample contains roughly 150,000 clones, 88% of which appear only once. The sequencing sample was made of blood. These receptors all come from a man younger than 35 in good health.

The chain recombines TRBV7-2 with TRBJ2-7, with a weak D call TRBD2 (5 bases). The germline gives CDR1 SGHTA, CDR2 FQGNSA. V lost 1 base, J lost 6 bases, and 7 bases lay in between. This CDR3 is built from 12 residues. The CDR3 reads CASSLDGVEQYF. The DNA of the CDR3 is TGTGCCAGCAGCTTAGACGGGGTCGAGCAGTACTTC.

The sample holds one count of this clone. The V call is TRBV11-2, the J call TRBJ1-2; possibly TRBD1 for D (5 bases). Germline V gives CDR1 SGHAT, CDR2 FQNNGV. The CDR3 has 15 residues. V was pared by 1 base and J by 4 bases, with 13 bases between. CDR3 residues: CASSLGRGAFYGYTF. DNA for the CDR3: TGTGCCAGCAGCTTAGGTCGTGGGGCGTTCTATGGCTACACCTTC.

The V gene is TRBV6-5, the J gene TRBJ2-3; 9 bases are a match to TRBD1. Per germline, CDR1 MNHEY and CDR2 SVGAGI. The CDR3 consists of 12 residues. V trimming: 6 bases; J trimming: 14 bases; junction bases outside the gene matches: 9. The CDR3 is CASRPGQGVPYF. The DNA of the CDR3 is TGTGCCAGCAGACCGGGACAGGGCGTACCGTATTTT.

J is TRBJ2-6 and V is TRBV28; the D is unclear. Trimming left V 7 bases short and J 1 base short, with 11 bases between. Looked up from germline, CDR1 is MDHEN and CDR2 is SYDVKM. The CDR3 has 15 residues. DNA for the CDR3: TGTGCCAGCACCCCAGGAGTGTCTGGGGCCAACGTCCTGACTTTC. This translates into CASTPGVSGANVLTF.

V and J are TRBV2 and TRBJ2-7; 13 bases are shared with TRBD2. The CDR3 is 17 residues long. In germline, CDR1 is SNHLY, CDR2 FYNNEI. J gave up 0 bases and V 6 bases, and 8 bases lay outside the gene matches. CDR3 amino acids: CASSHPLAGGFSYEQYF. CDR3 in DNA: TGTGCCAGCAGCCACCCACTAGCGGGGGGGTTCTCCTACGAGCAGTACTTC.

V gene TRBV5-6 combines with J gene TRBJ1-1; tentatively, D is TRBD1 (5 bases). The CDR3 spans 17 residues. The germline V gene has CDR1 SGHDT and CDR2 YYEEEE. V was shortened by 4 bases and J by 0 bases, with 19 bases between the two germline ends. The CDR3 reads CASSIIPGRTMNTEAFF. The DNA for the CDR3 is TGTGCCAGCAGCATCATCCCGGGACGGACCATGAACACTGAAGCTTTCTTT. Full variable domain (missing parts from reference TRBV5-6 and TRBJ1-1): DAGVTQSPTHLIKTRGQQVTLRCSPKSGHDTVSWYQQALGQGPQFIFQYYEEEERQRGNFPDRFSGHQFPNYSSELNVNALLLGDSALYLCASSIIPGRTMNTEAFFGQGTRLTVV.

The DNA of the CDR3 is TGTGCCAGCAGCTTGGGGTCGGGGTCGGACGGAAACACCATATATTTT. It is translated as CASSLGSGSDGNTIYF. The chain has TRBV5-4 and TRBJ1-3; D unresolved. The CDR3 sequence is 16 residues long. The V gene lost 0 bases and the J gene lost 4 bases, with 14 bases spanning the gap. From germline, CDR1 is SGHNT and CDR2 YYREEE (reference sequence).

V is TRBV2 and J is TRBJ2-5; TRBD1 matches at 11 bases. This CDR3 region has 17 residues. CDR1 and CDR2 (germline): SNHLY, FYNNEI. The J segment lost 7 bases and the V segment lost 5 bases, leaving 15 bases of the junction unmatched. CDR3 protein: CASSRPRTGGDLWTQYF. DNA for the CDR3: TGTGCCAGCAGTAGACCACGGACAGGGGGCGATCTGTGGACCCAGTACTTC.

The chain has TRBV18 and TRBJ1-2, with no clear D. V was shortened by 2 bases and J by 7 bases, with 5 bases between the two germline ends. CDR1 and CDR2 (germline): KGHSH, LQKENI. The CDR3 consists of 11 residues. The CDR3 sequence: CASSPGVGYTF. The DNA for the CDR3 is TGTGCCAGCTCACCAGGGGTTGGCTACACCTTC.

This clone was seen a few times. The chain combines TRBV18 with TRBJ1-2, with D hard to call. In germline, CDR1 is KGHSH, CDR2 LQKENI. With 3 bases removed from V and 8 bases from J, the gap between germline ends came to 13 bases. The CDR3 has 13 amino acids. CDR3 DNA sequence: TGTGCCAGCTCACCGGAGGCCCTTGGGGGCTACACCTTC. Translating gives CASSPEALGGYTF.

V and J are TRBV5-4 and TRBJ2-2, with 8 bases fitting TRBD1. CDR1 is SGHNT and CDR2 is YYREEE in the germline V gene (reference sequence). Trimming took 4 bases from V and 3 from J; bases not matched to a gene: 5. This CDR3 comprises 15 residues. The CDR3, as DNA: TGTGCCAGCAGCGCACAGGGGGAGGACACCGGGGAGCTGTTTTTT. As protein: CASSAQGEDTGELFF.

V and J are TRBV28 and TRBJ1-3; a possible D gene is TRBD1 (6 bases). Trimming cost V 4 bases and J 4 bases, with 14 bases left between them. In germline, CDR1 is MDHEN, CDR2 SYDVKM. The CDR3 runs 15 residues. Written as DNA, the CDR3 is TGTGCCAGCAGTTCCCCAGGGGCATGGGGAAACACCATATATTTT. Translating gives CASSSPGAWGNTIYF.

This rearrangement joins TRBV20-1 to TRBJ2-2; 9 bases are a match to TRBD1. Germline V gene lookup returns CDR1 DFQATT and CDR2 SNEGSKA (reference sequence). There are 15 residues in the CDR3. V shed 3 bases and J 5 bases; nucleotides not matched to a gene: 7. Written as DNA, the CDR3 is TGCAGTGCTAGTCGACCGACAGGGGGGACCGGGGAGCTGTTTTTT. Protein sequence: CSASRPTGGTGELFF.

J is TRBJ2-5 and V is TRBV6-6; 11 positions match TRBD2. The CDR3 contains 16 residues. The J segment lost 1 base and the V segment lost 2 bases, leaving 3 bases of the junction unmatched. The germline V gene encodes CDR1 MNHNY and CDR2 SVGAGI (reference sequence). The CDR3 DNA reads TGTGCCAGCAGTTACCCGCTAGCGGGGGGCCAAGAGACCCAGTACTTC. It encodes CASSYPLAGGQETQYF.

This clone has just one count. The chain employs TRBV7-2 and TRBJ2-7; D may match TRBD1 or TRBD2 (5 bases each). V was pared by 6 bases and J by 3 bases, with 15 bases between. The germline V gene encodes CDR1 SGHTA and CDR2 FQGNSA. This CDR3 contains 14 residues. The CDR3 protein is CASSPGRVDYEQYF. DNA of the CDR3: TGTGCCAGCAGTCCAGGGCGGGTGGACTACGAGCAGTACTTC.